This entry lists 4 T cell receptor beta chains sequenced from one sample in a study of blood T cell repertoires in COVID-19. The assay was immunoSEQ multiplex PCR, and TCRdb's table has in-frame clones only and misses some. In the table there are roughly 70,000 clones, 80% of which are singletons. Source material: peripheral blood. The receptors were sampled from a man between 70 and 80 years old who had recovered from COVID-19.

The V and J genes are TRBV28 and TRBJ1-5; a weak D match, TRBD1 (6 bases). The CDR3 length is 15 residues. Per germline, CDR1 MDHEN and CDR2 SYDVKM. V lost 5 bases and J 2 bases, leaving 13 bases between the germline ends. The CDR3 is CASSSAAGGNQPQHF. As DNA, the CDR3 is TGTGCCAGCAGTAGCGCGGCAGGGGGCAATCAGCCCCAGCATTTT.

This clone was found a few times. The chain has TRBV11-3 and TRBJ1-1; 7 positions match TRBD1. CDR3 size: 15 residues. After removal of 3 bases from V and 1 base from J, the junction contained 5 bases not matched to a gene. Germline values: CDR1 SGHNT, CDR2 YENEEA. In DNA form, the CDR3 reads TGTGCCAGCAGCTTTCCAGGGGGTAAGAACACTGAAGCTTTCTTT. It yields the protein CASSFPGGKNTEAFF.

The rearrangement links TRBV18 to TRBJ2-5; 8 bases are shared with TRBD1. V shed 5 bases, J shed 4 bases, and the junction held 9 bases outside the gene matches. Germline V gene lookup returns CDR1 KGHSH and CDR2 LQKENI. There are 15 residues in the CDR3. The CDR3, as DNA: TGTGCCAGCTCAACGGGACAGGAGCTCCGAGAGACCCAGTACTTC. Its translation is CASSTGQELRETQYF.

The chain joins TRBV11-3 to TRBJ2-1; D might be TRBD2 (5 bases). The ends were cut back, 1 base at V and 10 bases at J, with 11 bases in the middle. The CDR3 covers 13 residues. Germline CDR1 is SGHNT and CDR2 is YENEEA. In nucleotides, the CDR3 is TGTGCCAGCAGCTTAGGTGCGGGCACGGAGCAGTTCTTC. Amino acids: CASSLGAGTEQFF.